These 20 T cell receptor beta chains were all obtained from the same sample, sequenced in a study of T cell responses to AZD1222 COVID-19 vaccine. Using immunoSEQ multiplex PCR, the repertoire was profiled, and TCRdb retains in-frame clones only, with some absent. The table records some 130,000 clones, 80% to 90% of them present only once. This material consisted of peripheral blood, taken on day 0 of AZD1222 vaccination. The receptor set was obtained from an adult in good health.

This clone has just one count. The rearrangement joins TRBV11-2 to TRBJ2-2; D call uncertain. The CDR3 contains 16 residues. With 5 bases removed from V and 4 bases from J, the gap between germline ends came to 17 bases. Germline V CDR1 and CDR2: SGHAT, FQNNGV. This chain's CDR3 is CASSPSHRVGTGELFF. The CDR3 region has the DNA TGTGCCAGCAGCCCGTCCCATCGGGTCGGCACCGGGGAGCTGTTTTTT.

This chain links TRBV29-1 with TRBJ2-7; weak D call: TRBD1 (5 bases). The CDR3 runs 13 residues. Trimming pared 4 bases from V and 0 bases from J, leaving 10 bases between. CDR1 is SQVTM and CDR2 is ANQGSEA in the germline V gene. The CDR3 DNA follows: TGCAGCGTTGCGACAGAGAGCTCCTACGAGCAGTACTTC. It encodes CSVATESSYEQYF.

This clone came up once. CDR3 DNA sequence: TGCGCCAGCAGCCAAGAAGTGGATCTCTACGAGCAGTACTTC. It specifies CASSQEVDLYEQYF. The chain employs TRBV4-3 and TRBJ2-7, with unresolved D. Germline V lookup: CDR1 LGHNA, CDR2 YSLEER. This CDR3 has 14 residues. Trimming took off 0 bases at V and 3 bases at J, with 9 bases between the two ends.

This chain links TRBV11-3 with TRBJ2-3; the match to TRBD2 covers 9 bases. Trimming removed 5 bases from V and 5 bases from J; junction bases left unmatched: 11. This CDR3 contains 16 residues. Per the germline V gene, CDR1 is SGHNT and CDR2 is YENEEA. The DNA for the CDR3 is TGTGCCAGCAGCAAGGGGACTAGCAGAGCCATAGATACGCAGTATTTT. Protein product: CASSKGTSRAIDTQYF. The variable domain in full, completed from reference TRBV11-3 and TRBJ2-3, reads EAGVVQSPRYKIIEKKQPVAFWCNPISGHNTLYWYLQNLGQGPELLIRYENEEAVDDSQLPKDRFSAERLKGVDSTLKIQPAELGDSAVYLCASSKGTSRAIDTQYFGPGTRLTVL.

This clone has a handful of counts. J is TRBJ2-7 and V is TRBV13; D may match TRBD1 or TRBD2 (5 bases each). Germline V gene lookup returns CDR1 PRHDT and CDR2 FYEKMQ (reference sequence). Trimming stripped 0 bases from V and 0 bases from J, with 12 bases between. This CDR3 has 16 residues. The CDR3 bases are TGTGCCAGCAGCTTAGGACAGGACTTCTTCTCCTACGAGCAGTACTTC. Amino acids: CASSLGQDFFSYEQYF.

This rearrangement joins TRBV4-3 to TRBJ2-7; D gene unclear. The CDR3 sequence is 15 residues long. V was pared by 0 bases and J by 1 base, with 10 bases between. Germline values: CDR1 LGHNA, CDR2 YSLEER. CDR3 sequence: CASSQDRLGSYEQYF. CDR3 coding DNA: TGCGCCAGCAGCCAAGATCGACTGGGATCCTACGAGCAGTACTTC.

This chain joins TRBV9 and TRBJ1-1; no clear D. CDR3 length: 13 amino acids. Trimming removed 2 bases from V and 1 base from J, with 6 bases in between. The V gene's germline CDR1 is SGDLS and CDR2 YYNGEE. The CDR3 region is CASSVSPNTEAFF. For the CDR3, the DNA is TGTGCCAGCAGCGTCTCCCCGAACACTGAAGCTTTCTTT. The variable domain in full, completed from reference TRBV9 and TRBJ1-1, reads DSGVTQTPKHLITATGQRVTLRCSPRSGDLSVYWYQQSLDQGLQFLIQYYNGEERAKGNILERFSAQQFPDLHSELNLSSLELGDSALYFCASSVSPNTEAFFGQGTRLTVV.

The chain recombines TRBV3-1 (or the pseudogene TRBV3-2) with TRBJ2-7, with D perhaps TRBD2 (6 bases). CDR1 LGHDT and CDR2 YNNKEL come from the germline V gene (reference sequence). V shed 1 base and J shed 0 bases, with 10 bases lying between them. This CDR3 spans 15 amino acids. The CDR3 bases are TGTGCCAGCAGCCAAGTGGTAGCGGTCTCCTACGAGCAGTACTTC. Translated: CASSQVVAVSYEQYF.

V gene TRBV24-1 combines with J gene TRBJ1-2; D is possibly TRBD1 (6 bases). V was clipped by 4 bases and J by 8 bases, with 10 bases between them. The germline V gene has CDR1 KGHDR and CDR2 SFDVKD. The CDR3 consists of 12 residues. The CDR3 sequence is CATSDQGLGYTF. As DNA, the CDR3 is TGTGCCACCAGTGACCAGGGGTTGGGCTACACCTTC.

CDR3 in DNA: TGCGCCAGCAGCTTGCGGGCAGGACCTAACTATGGCTACACCTTC. Its protein is CASSLRAGPNYGYTF. The gene calls are TRBV5-1 and TRBJ1-2; D is uncertain. The length of the CDR3 is 15 residues. Germline values: CDR1 SGHRS, CDR2 YFSETQ. The V and J ends lost 1 base and 0 bases respectively, with 10 bases between them.

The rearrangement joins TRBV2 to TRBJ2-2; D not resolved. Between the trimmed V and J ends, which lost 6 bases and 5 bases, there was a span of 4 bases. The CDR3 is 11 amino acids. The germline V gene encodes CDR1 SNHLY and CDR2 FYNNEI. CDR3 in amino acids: CASSYTGELFF. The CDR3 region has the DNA TGTGCCAGCAGCTATACCGGGGAGCTGTTTTTT.

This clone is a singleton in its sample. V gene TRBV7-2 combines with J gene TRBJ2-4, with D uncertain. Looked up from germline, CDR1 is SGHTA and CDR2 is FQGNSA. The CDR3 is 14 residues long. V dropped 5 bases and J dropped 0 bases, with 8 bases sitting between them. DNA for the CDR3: TGTGCCAGCAGCGTTACCCTAGCCAAAAACATTCAGTACTTC. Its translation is CASSVTLAKNIQYF.

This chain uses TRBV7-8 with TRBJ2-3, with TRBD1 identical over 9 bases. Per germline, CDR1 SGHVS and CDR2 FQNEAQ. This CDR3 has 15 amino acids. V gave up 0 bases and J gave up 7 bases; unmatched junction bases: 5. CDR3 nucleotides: TGTGCCAGCAGCTTAGCGGGGACAGGGAGCCATACGCAGTATTTT. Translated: CASSLAGTGSHTQYF.

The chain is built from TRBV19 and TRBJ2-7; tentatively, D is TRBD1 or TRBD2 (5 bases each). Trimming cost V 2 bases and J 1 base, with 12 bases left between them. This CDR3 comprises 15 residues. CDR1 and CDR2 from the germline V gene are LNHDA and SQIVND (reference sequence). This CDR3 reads CASSILGDRSYEQYF. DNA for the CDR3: TGTGCCAGTAGTATATTGGGGGATAGATCCTACGAGCAGTACTTC. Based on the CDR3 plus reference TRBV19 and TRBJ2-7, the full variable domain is DGGITQSPKYLFRKEGQNVTLSCEQNLNHDAMYWYRQDPGQGLRLIYYSQIVNDFQKGDIAEGYSVSREKKESFPLTVTSAQKNPTAFYLCASSILGDRSYEQYFGPGTRLTVT.

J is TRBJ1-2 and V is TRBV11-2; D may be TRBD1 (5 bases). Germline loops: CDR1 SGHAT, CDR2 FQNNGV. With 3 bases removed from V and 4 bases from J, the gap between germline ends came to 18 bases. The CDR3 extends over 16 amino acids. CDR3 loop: CASSFSPETGIYGYTF. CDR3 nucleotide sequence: TGTGCCAGCAGCTTTAGCCCCGAAACAGGAATCTATGGCTACACCTTC.

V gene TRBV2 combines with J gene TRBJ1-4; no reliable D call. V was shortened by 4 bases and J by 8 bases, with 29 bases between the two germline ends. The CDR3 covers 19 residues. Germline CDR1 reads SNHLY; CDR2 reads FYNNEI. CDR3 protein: CASSGGYTTVPTSLEKLFF. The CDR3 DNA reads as TGTGCCAGCAGTGGGGGATACACCACCGTTCCAACCTCACTCGAAAAACTGTTTTTT.

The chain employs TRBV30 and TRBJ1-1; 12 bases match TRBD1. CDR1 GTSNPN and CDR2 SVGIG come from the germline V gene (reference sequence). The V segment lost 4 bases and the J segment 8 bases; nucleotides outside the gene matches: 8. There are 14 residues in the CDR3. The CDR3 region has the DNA TGTGCCTGGATTGGGGGGGACAGGGGGCTGGAAGCTTTCTTT. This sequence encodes CAWIGGDRGLEAFF.

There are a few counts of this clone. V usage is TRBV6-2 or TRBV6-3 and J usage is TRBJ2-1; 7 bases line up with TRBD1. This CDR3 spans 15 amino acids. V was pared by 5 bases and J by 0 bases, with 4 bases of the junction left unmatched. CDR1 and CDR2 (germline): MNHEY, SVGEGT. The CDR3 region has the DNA TGTGCCAGCAGTCTCCGGGACAGCTCCTACAATGAGCAGTTCTTC. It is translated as CASSLRDSSYNEQFF.

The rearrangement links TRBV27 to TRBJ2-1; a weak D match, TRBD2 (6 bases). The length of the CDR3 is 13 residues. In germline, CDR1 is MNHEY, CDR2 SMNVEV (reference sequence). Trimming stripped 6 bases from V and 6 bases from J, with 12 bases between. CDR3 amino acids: CASSWDWGNEQFF. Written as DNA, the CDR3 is TGTGCCAGCAGCTGGGACTGGGGCAATGAGCAGTTCTTC.

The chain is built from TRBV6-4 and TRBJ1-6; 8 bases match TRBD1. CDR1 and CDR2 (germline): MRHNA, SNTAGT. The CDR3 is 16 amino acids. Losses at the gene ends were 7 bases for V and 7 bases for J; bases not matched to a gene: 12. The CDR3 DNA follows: TGTGCCAGCATAGGAGACAGGGGAACGGGGAATTCACCCCTCCACTTT. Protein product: CASIGDRGTGNSPLHF.